This T cell receptor beta chain emerged from a study of blood T cell repertoires in COVID-19. Overall study: COVID-19 samples from acute and convalescent phases originated in the United States, Italy and Spain. Nucleic acid was either cDNA or gDNA, and it came from T cells, B-cell-depleted T cells, or PBMCs.

Profiled with immunoSEQ multiplex PCR; TCRdb holds only in-frame clones, not every one. The sample includes over 70,000 clones, more than 75% of them seen just once. From germline, CDR1 is SGHNT and CDR2 YYREEE (reference sequence). The germline V and J ends were trimmed by 2 bases and 5 bases, with 16 bases remaining between them. This CDR3 comprises 16 residues. The chain links TRBV5-4 to TRBJ1-4; a possible D gene is TRBD1 (5 bases). The receptor comes from a man aged 65 to 85 with acute or convalescent COVID-19. Input material: peripheral blood. The CDR3 region has the DNA TGTGCCAGCAGCTTCGGCTCGGGACGGGAGAATGAAAAACTGTTTTTT. This codes for CASSFGSGRENEKLFF.